Listed below are T cell receptor beta chains from one sample, sequenced in a study of graft-versus-host responses after intestinal transplantation. Their specific antigens are unknown. Measured with immunoSEQ multiplex PCR; TCRdb has only the in-frame clones, and not every one. Here the sample spans approximately 49,000 clones, approximately 95% being singletons. The specimen was unstimulated CD8+ T cells sorted from spleen or lymph node cells, collected before transplant. Every receptor here comes from a human donor who was the organ donor for an intestinal transplant. Both conserved end residues are part of each CDR3. Fields, in order: J gene, V gene, D gene, clone size, CDR3 protein, CDR3 DNA. D genes are given only for firm matches. Clone size, where shown, is once, few, many, or a class for clones that have expanded.

TRBJ2-3	TRBV5-1	-	once	CASSFLSYSSTDTQYF	TGCGCCAGCAGCTTCCTTAGCTATTCTAGCACAGATACGCAGTATTTT
TRBJ2-6	TRBV11-1	-	-	CASSLGGSGANVLTF	TGTGCCAGCAGCTTAGGCGGGTCTGGGGCCAACGTCCTGACTTTC
TRBJ2-7	TRBV11-2	-	-	CASTPNWGRSSYEQYF	TGTGCCAGCACCCCCAATTGGGGCCGAAGCTCCTACGAGCAGTACTTC
TRBJ2-1	TRBV7-9	TRBD1	-	CASSEGAGTGVLRGFF	TGTGCCAGCAGCGAAGGCGCCGGGACAGGGGTTCTTCGGGGGTTCTTC
TRBJ1-1	TRBV28	-	-	CASNRVAEAFF	TGTGCCAGTAACAGGGTCGCTGAAGCTTTCTTT
TRBJ2-7	TRBV7-9	-	-	CASSLFLQGAYEQYF	TGTGCCAGCAGCTTATTCCTCCAGGGCGCCTACGAGCAGTACTTC
TRBJ1-3	TRBV9	-	-	CASSVGNSGNTIYF	TGTGCCAGCAGCGTAGGGAACTCTGGAAACACCATATATTTT
TRBJ2-1	TRBV27	-	-	CASSRGAGYNEQFF	TGTGCCAGCAGTCGCGGGGCAGGGTACAATGAGCAGTTCTTC
TRBJ2-7	TRBV13	TRBD1	few	CASSGGQGGEQYF	TGTGCCAGCAGCGGGGGACAGGGGGGCGAGCAGTACTTC
TRBJ2-7	TRBV28	-	-	CASSPQGYEQYF	TGTGCCAGCAGTCCTCAGGGCTACGAGCAGTACTTC
TRBJ2-1	TRBV19	-	-	CASSVGATWEQFF	TGTGCCAGTAGTGTTGGGGCGACCTGGGAGCAGTTCTTC
TRBJ2-6	TRBV11-2	-	-	CASSSETGPYSGANVLTF	TGTGCCAGCAGCTCAGAGACAGGTCCGTACTCTGGGGCCAACGTCCTGACTTTC
TRBJ2-5	TRBV27	TRBD1	-	CASSLMRGREETQYF	TGTGCCAGCAGTTTAATGAGGGGGCGCGAAGAGACCCAGTACTTC
TRBJ2-1	TRBV4-1	-	once	CASSQETGTFSYNEQFF	TGCGCCAGCAGCCAAGAGACCGGGACATTCTCCTACAATGAGCAGTTCTTC
TRBJ2-5	TRBV13	-	-	CASSLAGETQYF	TGTGCCAGCAGCTTAGCGGGGGAGACCCAGTACTTC
TRBJ2-7	TRBV13	TRBD2	-	CASSLVSGGQSYEQYF	TGTGCCAGCAGCTTGGTTAGCGGGGGGCAGTCCTACGAGCAGTACTTC
TRBJ1-1	TRBV7-9	-	-	CASSLGRNMNTEAFF	TGTGCCAGCAGCTTGGGCAGAAATATGAACACTGAAGCTTTCTTT